These 17 T cell receptor beta chains were all obtained from the same sample, sequenced in a study of cytomegalovirus exposure and HLA in healthy donors. It was with 60 Vbeta and 13 Jbeta primers that the PCR ran. Profiling relied on immunoSEQ multiplex PCR, and the TCRdb table lists in-frame clones only, not all of them. The repertoire includes approximately 150,000 clones, just under 85% of them detected once, and 4.8% sits in the top ten. Sequencing was done on a sample of PBMCs. Source of these receptors: a girl aged 5-17 years in good health and CMV-seropositive.

This chain connects TRBV9 to TRBJ2-3, with D possibly being TRBD1 (6 bases). CDR1 is SGDLS and CDR2 is YYNGEE in the germline V gene. This CDR3 spans 16 amino acids. Trimming pared 4 bases from V and 2 bases from J, leaving 17 bases between. CDR3 DNA sequence: TGTGCCAGCAGCTTTATGGGGGCTGCCTACACAGATACGCAGTATTTT. This sequence encodes CASSFMGAAYTDTQYF.

The chain employs TRBV13 and TRBJ2-3; the D gene is possibly TRBD1 (5 bases). V lost 4 bases and J lost 4, with 9 bases in between. The germline CDR1 and CDR2 sequences are PRHDT and FYEKMQ (reference sequence). The CDR3 extends over 13 amino acids. This CDR3 reads CASSSLRADTQYF. CDR3 nucleotides: TGTGCCAGCAGCTCTCTCAGGGCAGATACGCAGTATTTT.

J is TRBJ1-1 and V is TRBV6-1, with D unclear. V lost 1 base to trimming and J lost 0 bases, with 9 bases between them. Germline V lookup: CDR1 MNHNS, CDR2 SASEGT. The CDR3 has 15 amino acids. Here the CDR3 DNA reads TGTGCCAGCAGTGAAGGGGCCACCATGAACACTGAAGCTTTCTTT. Protein sequence: CASSEGATMNTEAFF.

The gene calls are TRBV7-9 and TRBJ1-2; the D is unclear. CDR3 length: 8 residues. Deletions cut 4 bases from V and 14 bases from J, with 5 bases between. Germline CDR1 reads SEHNR; CDR2 reads FQNEAQ (reference sequence). DNA of the CDR3: TGTGCCAGCAGCTCAATGACCTTC. Its protein is CASSSMTF.

The chain couples TRBV9 to TRBJ1-3; D is unclear. CDR1 is SGDLS, CDR2 YYNGEE, per germline. V lost 0 bases and J 3 bases, leaving 4 bases between the germline ends. The CDR3 spans 13 residues. CDR3 residues: CASSVARGNTIYF. The CDR3 region has the DNA TGTGCCAGCAGCGTAGCTCGTGGAAACACCATATATTTT. Full variable domain (outside the CDR3, taken from reference TRBV9 and TRBJ1-3): DSGVTQTPKHLITATGQRVTLRCSPRSGDLSVYWYQQSLDQGLQFLIQYYNGEERAKGNILERFSAQQFPDLHSELNLSSLELGDSALYFCASSVARGNTIYFGEGSWLTVV.

V gene TRBV30 combines with J gene TRBJ2-3; 10 bases agree with TRBD2. V shed 0 bases and J 4 bases; nucleotides not matched to a gene: 4. The germline V gene has CDR1 GTSNPN and CDR2 SVGIG (reference sequence). The CDR3 has 15 amino acids. The CDR3 is CAWSVSGGASDTQYF. Here the CDR3 DNA reads TGTGCCTGGAGTGTCAGCGGGGGGGCTTCAGATACGCAGTATTTT.

The CDR3 DNA reads TGTGCCAGCAGTGACGAGGGCACTGAAGCTTTCTTT. Translation: CASSDEGTEAFF. The chain is built from TRBV2 and TRBJ1-1; D unclear. V was pared by 3 bases and J by 4 bases, with 6 bases between. The CDR3 sequence is 12 residues long. Germline V lookup: CDR1 SNHLY, CDR2 FYNNEI.

The V call is TRBV25-1, the J call TRBJ1-2, with D hard to call. CDR3 size: 13 residues. The germline CDR1 and CDR2 sequences are MGHDK and SYGVNS. V shed 3 bases and J shed 6 bases, with 11 bases lying between them. The CDR3 protein is CASSEGGWDGYTF. CDR3 DNA: TGTGCCAGCAGTGAGGGAGGATGGGATGGCTACACCTTC.

The chain combines TRBV27 with TRBJ1-1; 7 nucleotides agree with TRBD1. The CDR3 covers 18 residues. CDR1 and CDR2 from the germline V gene are MNHEY and SMNVEV (reference sequence). The V segment lost 5 bases and the J segment 5 bases; nucleotides outside the gene matches: 20. The CDR3 DNA follows: TGTGCCAGCAGTGATATCGGGACAGCAAAACCCCTTTTAACTGAAGCTTTCTTT. Protein: CASSDIGTAKPLLTEAFF.

This clone came up once. The genes are TRBV4-2 and TRBJ2-7; D might be TRBD1 (6 bases). This CDR3 is built from 16 residues. Germline V lookup: CDR1 LGHNA, CDR2 YNFKEQ. With 4 bases removed from V and 2 bases from J, the gap between germline ends came to 18 bases. The CDR3 loop is CASSPSQPGQTYEQYF. In DNA, the CDR3 is TGTGCCAGCAGCCCTTCTCAGCCGGGACAAACCTACGAGCAGTACTTC.

This rearrangement joins TRBV10-1 to TRBJ2-1, with 9 nucleotides matching TRBD2. J gave up 8 bases and V 4 bases, and 12 bases lay outside the gene matches. The CDR3 covers 16 residues. Germline CDR1 WNHNN, CDR2 SYGVQD (reference sequence). The CDR3 coding sequence is TGCGCCAGCAGTGGGTCCGGGGGGACTAGCTGGGATGAGCAGTTCTTC. It is translated as CASSGSGGTSWDEQFF.

The chain employs TRBV6-4 and TRBJ2-1, with 10 bases matching TRBD2. The length of the CDR3 is 15 residues. J lost 4 bases, V lost 4 bases, and 4 bases had no gene match. Germline-derived CDR1 and CDR2 are MRHNA and SNTAGT. In nucleotides, the CDR3 is TGTGCCAGCAGTGCGGCTAGCGGGGGTTACAATGAGCAGTTCTTC. It is translated as CASSAASGGYNEQFF.

In its sample, this clone was seen once. CDR3 loop: CASGLGQGQGRQHF. CDR3 sequence (DNA): TGTGCTAGTGGTCTCGGACAGGGGCAGGGCCGTCAGCATTTT. The gene calls are TRBV12-5 and TRBJ1-5, with 9 nucleotides matching TRBD1. The CDR3 is made up of 14 amino acids. Losses at the gene ends were 5 bases for V and 13 bases for J; bases not matched to a gene: 12. Germline-derived CDR1 and CDR2 are LGHNT and FRNRAP.

The rearrangement links TRBV7-6 to TRBJ1-1; D might be TRBD1 (6 bases). Germline lookup yields CDR1 SGHVS and CDR2 FNYEAQ. The CDR3 is 13 amino acids. V lost 5 bases and J 1 base, leaving 8 bases between the germline ends. DNA for the CDR3: TGTGCCAGCAGCATGGGACAGAACACTGAAGCTTTCTTT. The encoded protein is CASSMGQNTEAFF.

This sequence joins TRBV7-9 and TRBJ2-1; D gene unclear. The ends were cut back, 4 bases at V and 6 bases at J, with 13 bases in the middle. The length of the CDR3 is 14 residues. The V gene's germline CDR1 is SEHNR and CDR2 FQNEAQ (reference sequence). The CDR3 here is CASSYSAFSNEQFF. CDR3 in DNA: TGTGCCAGCAGCTACAGTGCCTTTAGCAATGAGCAGTTCTTC.

The J gene is TRBJ1-2, the V gene TRBV5-4; 8 bases line up with TRBD1. The CDR3 has 14 amino acids. The V segment lost 4 bases and the J segment 1 base; nucleotides outside the gene matches: 3. Germline loops: CDR1 SGHNT, CDR2 YYREEE (reference sequence). The CDR3 nucleotides are TGTGCCAGCAGCGTAGACAGGGGTAACTATGGCTACACCTTC. Translated: CASSVDRGNYGYTF.

CDR3 protein: CASSAGTGKGYTF. The CDR3 DNA is TGCGCCAGCAGCGCCGGGACAGGGAAAGGCTACACCTTC. The chain couples TRBV10-1 to TRBJ1-2, with 9 nucleotides matching TRBD1. V gave up 6 bases and J gave up 8 bases; unmatched junction bases: 7. The CDR3 is made up of 13 amino acids. CDR1 is WNHNN and CDR2 is SYGVQD in the germline V gene (reference sequence).